The 27 T cell receptor beta chains reported below all come from one sample, sequenced in a study of CD8 T cells in ankylosing spondylitis. Each CDR3 protein gets one entry after TCRdb re-called the 5' RACE reads with MiXCR. The sample consists of approximately 30,000 distinct CDR3 sequences, 5.5% to 8% of them appearing once. Sequenced: blood, either unsorted or a sorted T cell fraction (not recorded which). The source is a male donor with ankylosing spondylitis or in good health (not recorded which).

Ten or more counts support this clonotype. This chain uses TRBV2 with TRBJ2-7, with 7 positions matching TRBD1. Trimming cost V 4 bases and J 6 bases; bases outside gene matches: 9. The CDR3 runs 14 residues. Germline V gene data show CDR1 as SNHLY and CDR2 as FYNNEI. Here the CDR3 DNA reads TGTGCCAGCAGTGGATACAGGGGAACGGCCGAGCAGTACTTC. It encodes CASSGYRGTAEQYF.

A note on this clonotype: A much larger clone differs by one base, so this may be a read error. J is TRBJ2-5 and V is TRBV30, with D unresolved. Germline V gives CDR1 GTSNPN, CDR2 SVGIG (reference sequence). This CDR3 has 10 residues. The CDR3 is CAWGREAQYF. In DNA form, the CDR3 reads TGTGCCTGGGGACGAGAGGCCCAGTACTTC.

The chain carries TRBV11-3 and TRBJ2-5; 9 bases match TRBD1. CDR1 is SGHNT and CDR2 is YENEEA in the germline V gene. Unmatched junction bases numbered 7, after V lost 5 bases and J lost 3 bases. This CDR3 is built from 15 residues. The DNA of the CDR3 is TGTGCCAGCAGCAACCGGGACAGGGTCGAAGAGACCCAGTACTTC. It specifies CASSNRDRVEETQYF.

This clonotype occurred many times. The chain combines TRBV5-1 with TRBJ2-1; the D gene is possibly TRBD2 (5 bases). V lost 0 bases and J lost 0, with 7 bases in between. Germline V gene data show CDR1 as SGHRS and CDR2 as YFSETQ. The CDR3 extends over 15 amino acids. CDR3 residues: CASSLDGNSYNEQFF. In DNA form, the CDR3 reads TGCGCCAGCAGCTTGGACGGGAACTCCTACAATGAGCAGTTCTTC.

This clonotype was recorded many times. The chain joins TRBV27 to TRBJ2-7; 10 positions agree with TRBD1. The CDR3 totals 16 residues. After removal of 4 bases from V and 4 bases from J, the junction contained 10 bases not matched to a gene. CDR1 MNHEY and CDR2 SMNVEV come from the germline V gene (reference sequence). The CDR3 loop is CASSSLPRDRGYEQYF. CDR3 coding DNA: TGTGCCAGCAGTTCCCTACCTAGGGACAGGGGTTACGAGCAGTACTTC.

This clonotype came up many times. The V gene is TRBV20-1, the J gene TRBJ2-7, with a possible D match to TRBD1 (7 bases). The length of the CDR3 is 14 residues. Germline V gene sequence: CDR1 DFQATT, CDR2 SNEGSKA (reference sequence). Trimming took off 6 bases at V and 3 bases at J, with 18 bases between the two ends. The DNA for the CDR3 is TGCAGTGCCGCCCGGACAGGAGGGTACTACGAGCAGTACTTC. Its translation is CSAARTGGYYEQYF.

By sample fraction, this clonotype is medium-sized. The chain joins TRBV5-1 to TRBJ1-1; no firm D call. This CDR3 comprises 13 residues. Germline V gene data show CDR1 as SGHRS and CDR2 as YFSETQ. Trimming took off 0 bases at V and 4 bases at J, with 7 bases between the two ends. The CDR3 here is CASSLAPVTEAFF. DNA for the CDR3: TGCGCCAGCAGCTTGGCGCCAGTCACTGAAGCTTTCTTT.

This clonotype showed up many times. The CDR3 reads CASSPPGRVGSHGYTF. As DNA, the CDR3 is TGTGCCAGCTCACCACCGGGCCGGGTAGGGAGCCATGGCTACACCTTC. This chain joins TRBV18 and TRBJ1-2, with D hard to call. Germline CDR1 and CDR2: KGHSH and LQKENI. Trimming pared 0 bases from V and 6 bases from J, leaving 17 bases between. The CDR3 length is 16 residues.

In the case of this clonotype: The junction differs from germline at one of its ends, possibly a read error. V gene TRBV11-2 combines with J gene TRBJ2-1; D is possibly TRBD2 (6 bases). The CDR3 contains 17 residues. From germline, CDR1 is SGHAT and CDR2 FQNNGV. The CDR3, as DNA: TGTGCCAGCAGCTTAGATCGAAGCGGGCGGTCCTACAATGGGCAGTTCTTC. It codes for CASSLDRSGRSYNGQFF.

This clonotype was detected many times. V and J are TRBV20-1 and TRBJ1-6; possibly TRBD1 for D (6 bases). The CDR3 is 14 amino acids. Germline V CDR1 and CDR2: DFQATT, SNEGSKA (reference sequence). V was pared by 1 base and J by 7 bases, with 11 bases between. The CDR3 protein is CSARAQGANSPLHF. The CDR3 DNA reads TGCAGTGCTAGAGCACAGGGAGCCAATTCACCCCTCCACTTT.

This clonotype has a handful of counts. This chain joins TRBV18 and TRBJ1-6; D is ambiguous. Trimming pared 2 bases from V and 6 bases from J, leaving 8 bases between. This CDR3 has 14 residues. Germline CDR1 reads KGHSH; CDR2 reads LQKENI. CDR3 DNA: TGTGCCAGCTCACCAATGGAGCCTAATTCACCCCTCCACTTT. Its translation is CASSPMEPNSPLHF.

The sample holds many counts of this clonotype. The V and J genes are TRBV13 and TRBJ2-7, with TRBD1 matching 9 bases. Unmatched junction bases numbered 7, after V lost 5 bases and J lost 2 bases. Per the germline V gene, CDR1 is PRHDT and CDR2 is FYEKMQ (reference sequence). This CDR3 has 15 residues. This chain's CDR3 is CASSRGTGRTYEQYF. The CDR3 DNA reads as TGTGCCAGCAGCCGAGGGACAGGGCGGACCTACGAGCAGTACTTC.

This clonotype was counted a few times. This chain connects TRBV12-3 or TRBV12-4 to TRBJ2-2; tentatively, D is TRBD1 (6 bases). The V end was cut by 10 bases, the J end by 0 bases, with 24 bases between. CDR3 length equals 18 residues. The CDR3 bases are TGTGCCATCTGGGGGAACATAGACAGGAGGACGAACACCGGGGAGCTGTTTTTT. As protein: CAIWGNIDRRTNTGELFF.

This clonotype was recorded many times. The chain recombines TRBV5-1 with TRBJ2-7, with D tentatively TRBD1 (5 bases). Trimming took 4 bases from V and 1 from J, leaving 9 bases between them. The CDR3 consists of 13 residues. Germline values: CDR1 SGHRS, CDR2 YFSETQ. The CDR3, as DNA: TGCGCCAGCAGCCCACAGGAATCCTACGAGCAGTACTTC. Translating gives CASSPQESYEQYF.

This clonotype has only a few counts. The chain recombines TRBV6-5 with TRBJ2-1; no clear D. The V gene's germline CDR1 is MNHEY and CDR2 SVGAGI. Between the trimmed V and J ends, which lost 4 bases and 5 bases, there was a span of 12 bases. This CDR3 contains 14 residues. CDR3 loop: CASSLGYQNNEQFF. The DNA of the CDR3 is TGTGCCAGCAGTTTGGGATATCAGAACAATGAGCAGTTCTTC.

This clonotype was recorded at least ten times. CDR3 in amino acids: CASSKGQGTDTQYF. For the CDR3, the DNA is TGCGCCAGCAGCAAAGGACAGGGGACAGATACGCAGTATTTT. This chain links TRBV5-1 with TRBJ2-3; 9 bases fit TRBD1. The CDR3 covers 14 residues. V shed 4 bases, J shed 3 bases, and the junction held 3 bases outside the gene matches. The germline gives CDR1 SGHRS, CDR2 YFSETQ.

The chain is built from TRBV13 and TRBJ2-1; no reliable D call. CDR3 length: 12 residues. Germline V CDR1 and CDR2: PRHDT, FYEKMQ (reference sequence). V shed 5 bases and J shed 7 bases, with 9 bases lying between them. CDR3 region: CASSVNGNEQFF. The CDR3 DNA is TGTGCCAGCAGCGTTAATGGGAATGAGCAGTTCTTC.

This clonotype was counted many times. The chain combines TRBV12-3 or TRBV12-4 with TRBJ2-2; 9 bases align to TRBD2. The CDR3 spans 16 residues. The trim removed 10 bases at V and 1 base at J, leaving 10 bases unmatched. CDR3 in DNA: TGTGCCACCTCTCCCTCGACTAGCGGGAACACCGGGGAGCTGTTTTTT. It yields the protein CATSPSTSGNTGELFF.

In its sample, this clonotype was seen a few times. This clone may be a read error of a much larger clone one base away. The rearrangement links TRBV6-5 to TRBJ2-1; D not resolved. The CDR3 length is 16 residues. The V gene lost 2 bases and the J gene lost 4 bases, with 15 bases spanning the gap. CDR1 and CDR2 (germline): MNHEY, SVGAGI. In DNA, the CDR3 is TGTGCCAGCAGTTACGAAGGTCCCCCTCTTTACAATGAGCAGTTCTTC. Protein: CASSYEGPPLYNEQFF.

This rearrangement joins TRBV12-3 or TRBV12-4 to TRBJ1-5; D unresolved. V was pared by 7 bases and J by 4 bases, with 11 bases between. This CDR3 is 13 amino acids long. In nucleotides, the CDR3 is TGTGCCAGCACTCTAGACGGAAATCAGCCCCAGCATTTT. Its translation: CASTLDGNQPQHF.

In its sample, this clonotype was seen many times. The chain is built from TRBV6-5 and TRBJ1-2; D may be TRBD1 (5 bases). V lost 0 bases and J lost 2, with 10 bases in between. Germline CDR1 and CDR2: MNHEY and SVGAGI. The CDR3 consists of 15 residues. DNA for the CDR3: TGTGCCAGCAGTTACTCGGACAAGGCCAACTATGGCTACACCTTC. Its translation: CASSYSDKANYGYTF.

This clonotype was picked up many times. The V and J genes are TRBV12-3 or TRBV12-4 and TRBJ2-3, with D possibly being TRBD1 or TRBD2 (5 bases each). The CDR3 totals 14 residues. V was trimmed by 1 base and J by 1 base, leaving 6 bases between them. The CDR3 bases are TGTGCCAGCAGTTTAGGAGGGGGCACAGATACGCAGTATTTT. Its protein product is CASSLGGGTDTQYF.

This clonotype was counted at least ten times. This chain joins TRBV25-1 and TRBJ2-7; tentatively, D is TRBD1 (5 bases). With 4 bases removed from V and 13 bases from J, the gap between germline ends came to 17 bases. CDR1 and CDR2 (germline): MGHDK, SYGVNS. CDR3 length equals 12 residues. DNA of the CDR3: TGTGCCAGCAGTGTGGGCCAGGGTCCACCCTACTTC. It yields the protein CASSVGQGPPYF.

This clonotype was counted many times. Its ends do not fully match the called genes, so a read error is possible. The chain recombines TRBV20-1 with TRBJ2-5; 11 nucleotides match TRBD2. CDR3 length: 17 residues. Germline loops: CDR1 DFQATT, CDR2 SNEGSKA (reference sequence). The CDR3 here is CCASSGLAVLYQETQYF. The CDR3 DNA follows: TGCTGTGCTAGTTCGGGACTAGCGGTCCTGTACCAAGAGACCCAGTACTTC.

This clonotype was seen at least ten times. V and J are TRBV5-1 and TRBJ2-2; D is perhaps TRBD1 (6 bases). The CDR3 has 15 amino acids. Looked up from germline, CDR1 is SGHRS and CDR2 is YFSETQ. V lost 4 bases and J lost 8, with 18 bases in between. In nucleotides, the CDR3 is TGCGCCAGCAGCCTGGGCGAAACAGGGTATGGGGAGCTGTTTTTT. Amino acid sequence: CASSLGETGYGELFF.

The sample holds many counts of this clonotype. The rearrangement links TRBV29-1 to TRBJ1-2; D not resolved. Trimming removed 2 bases at V and 8 bases at J, with 18 bases between. CDR1 is SQVTM, CDR2 ANQGSEA, per germline. CDR3 length: 14 residues. Written as DNA, the CDR3 is TGCAGCGTTGAAATCGGGCACCAAACCGGAGGCTACACCTTC. Translated, it gives CSVEIGHQTGGYTF.

This clonotype was detected many times. This chain joins TRBV28 and TRBJ2-1; perhaps TRBD1 as D (6 bases). CDR3 length: 17 amino acids. Germline CDR1 is MDHEN and CDR2 is SYDVKM. Trimming took off 2 bases at V and 0 bases at J, with 14 bases between the two ends. The CDR3 sequence: CASSLPQGPSSYNEQFF. CDR3 sequence (DNA): TGTGCCAGCAGTTTACCACAGGGCCCTAGCTCCTACAATGAGCAGTTCTTC.